This is a list of T cell receptor beta chains from one sample in a study of T cell changes during pregnancy in multiple sclerosis. Profiling relied on immunoSEQ multiplex PCR, and the TCRdb table lists in-frame clones only, not all of them. The repertoire holds tens of thousands of clones, with roughly 90% as singletons. The sample in question was CD4+ T cells from peripheral blood mononuclear cells, obtained after pregnancy. The receptors come from a female donor with multiple sclerosis, enrolled in a pregnancy study. The CDR3 runs from the conserved cysteine through the conserved F or W. Fields, in order: clone size, V gene, D gene, J gene, CDR3 protein, CDR3 DNA. A D gene is named only where the DNA matches it firmly. Size values are once, few and many counts, or a class for expanded clones, and some rows have none.

>few|TRBV6-5|.|TRBJ1-6
CASSPTGRNSPLHF
TGTGCCAGCAGCCCTACGGGAAGAAATTCACCCCTCCACTTT
>.|TRBV19|TRBD1|TRBJ2-2
CASCSGTGVNTGELFF
TGTGCCAGCTGTTCCGGGACAGGGGTGAACACCGGGGAGCTGTTTTTT
>.|TRBV30|TRBD2|TRBJ2-7
CAWSVRKGLAYEQYF
TGTGCCTGGAGTGTACGAAAAGGACTAGCCTACGAGCAGTACTTC
>.|TRBV7-9|.|TRBJ2-5
CASSLQRYQETQYF
TGTGCCAGCAGCTTACAGAGGTACCAAGAGACCCAGTACTTC
>.|TRBV7-7|TRBD1|TRBJ2-2
CASSPARDRGTGELFF
TGTGCCAGCAGCCCGGCCCGGGACAGGGGAACCGGGGAGCTGTTTTTT
>once|TRBV7-3|.|TRBJ2-5
CASSLQGSETQYF
TGTGCCAGCAGCTTACAGGGCTCAGAGACCCAGTACTTC
>.|TRBV7-2|.|TRBJ2-1
CASSLIREYNEQFF
TGTGCCAGCAGCCTCATTAGGGAGTACAATGAGCAGTTCTTC
>.|TRBV5-6|TRBD2|TRBJ2-5
CASSFGGVAQYF
TGTGCCAGCAGCTTCGGGGGGGTCGCCCAGTACTTC
>.|TRBV9|.|TRBJ1-1
CASSVGNLETEAFF
TGTGCCAGCAGCGTAGGGAATCTGGAGACTGAAGCTTTCTTT
>.|TRBV7-9|.|TRBJ1-4
CASSPRSTNEKLFF
TGTGCCAGCAGCCCGAGATCAACTAATGAAAAACTGTTTTTT
>.|TRBV4-3|TRBD2|TRBJ2-5
CASSQGRLAGVETQYF
TGCGCCAGCAGCCAAGGTCGGCTAGCGGGGGTAGAGACCCAGTACTTC
>.|TRBV5-4|.|TRBJ2-1
CASSLSLRSYNEQFF
TGTGCCAGCAGCTTGAGTTTAAGGAGTTACAATGAGCAGTTCTTC
>.|TRBV11-2|.|TRBJ2-3
CASSLRRGTDTQYF
TGTGCCAGCAGCCTACGGCGGGGCACAGATACGCAGTATTTT
>.|TRBV7-3|TRBD1|TRBJ2-4
CASSRTGDLAKNIQYF
TGTGCCAGCAGCCGTACAGGGGATCTAGCCAAAAACATTCAGTACTTC
>.|TRBV6-6|.|TRBJ2-7
CASSTGYEQYF
TGTGCCAGCAGTACAGGGTACGAGCAGTACTTC
>.|TRBV7-9|TRBD1|TRBJ1-1
CASSQPTGLAFF
TGTGCCAGCAGCCAACCGACAGGGCTAGCTTTCTTT
>.|TRBV4-1|.|TRBJ1-2
CASSQPLRPTAANYGYTF
TGCGCCAGCAGCCAGCCGCTTAGGCCCACAGCGGCTAACTATGGCTACACCTTC
>.|TRBV5-8|.|TRBJ1-5
CASSPGGRSNSNQPQHF
TGTGCCAGCAGCCCGGGCGGGAGGTCAAATAGCAATCAGCCCCAGCATTTT
>.|TRBV18|.|TRBJ2-7
CASSPQRAYEQYF
TGTGCCAGCTCACCACAGAGGGCGTACGAGCAGTACTTC
>.|TRBV29-1|TRBD1|TRBJ1-6
CSVGTGTSNSPLHF
TGCAGCGTCGGGACAGGGACGAGCAATTCACCCCTCCACTTT
>.|TRBV6-1|TRBD1|TRBJ1-2
CASSEVGTGNPYGYTF
TGTGCCAGCAGTGAAGTTGGGACAGGAAATCCTTATGGCTACACCTTC
>.|TRBV15|.|TRBJ2-3
CATSRSRGGGSSNTQYF
TGTGCCACCAGCAGAAGCAGGGGCGGGGGATCATCAAATACGCAGTATTTT
>.|TRBV6-5|.|TRBJ1-1
CASSYWGGGGEAFF
TGTGCCAGCAGTTACTGGGGGGGTGGAGGTGAAGCTTTCTTT
>.|TRBV11-2|.|TRBJ2-3
CASSLEGAGADTQYF
TGTGCCAGCAGCTTAGAGGGGGCCGGCGCAGATACGCAGTATTTT
>.|TRBV19|.|TRBJ1-4
CASSTTGRTTNEKLFF
TGTGCCAGTAGTACGACAGGTCGGACAACTAATGAAAAACTGTTTTTT
>.|TRBV7-3|TRBD1|TRBJ1-5
CASSSLDRGGVQPQHF
TGTGCCAGCAGCTCCCTAGACAGGGGAGGAGTTCAGCCCCAGCATTTT